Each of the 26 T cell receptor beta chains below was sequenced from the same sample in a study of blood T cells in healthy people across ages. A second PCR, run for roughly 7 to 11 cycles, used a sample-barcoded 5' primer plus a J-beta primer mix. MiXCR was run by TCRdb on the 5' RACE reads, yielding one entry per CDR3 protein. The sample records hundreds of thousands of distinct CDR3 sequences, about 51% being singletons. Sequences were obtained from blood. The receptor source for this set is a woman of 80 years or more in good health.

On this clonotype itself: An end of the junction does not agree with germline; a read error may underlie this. CDR3 loop: CASSPLAGAYDEQFF. CDR3 coding DNA: TGTGCCAGCTCACCCCTAGCGGGAGCCTACGATGAGCAGTTCTTC. The chain uses TRBV18 and TRBJ2-1; 10 nucleotides line up with TRBD2. Germline V gene data show CDR1 as KGHSH and CDR2 as LQKENI. This CDR3 has 15 residues.

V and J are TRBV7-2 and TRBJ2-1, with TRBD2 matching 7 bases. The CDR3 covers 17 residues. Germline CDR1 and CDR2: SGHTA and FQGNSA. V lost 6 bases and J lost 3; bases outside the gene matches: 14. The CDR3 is CASSNLAVGAYYNEQFF. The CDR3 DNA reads TGTGCCAGCAGTAATCTAGCGGTGGGAGCGTACTACAATGAGCAGTTCTTC.

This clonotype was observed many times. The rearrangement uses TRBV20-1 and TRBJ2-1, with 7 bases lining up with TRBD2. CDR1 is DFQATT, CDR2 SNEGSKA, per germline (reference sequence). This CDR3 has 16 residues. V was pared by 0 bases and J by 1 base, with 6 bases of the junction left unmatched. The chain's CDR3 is CSARDFGGSSYNEQFF. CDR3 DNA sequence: TGCAGTGCTAGAGATTTCGGGGGGTCATCCTACAATGAGCAGTTCTTC.

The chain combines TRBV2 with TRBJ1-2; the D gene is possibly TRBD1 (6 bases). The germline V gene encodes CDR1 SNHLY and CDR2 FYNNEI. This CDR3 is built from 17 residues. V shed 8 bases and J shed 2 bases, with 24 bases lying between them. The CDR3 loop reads CASFFPFNQGRNYGYTF. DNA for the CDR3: TGTGCCAGCTTTTTCCCTTTTAATCAGGGGCGAAACTATGGCTACACCTTC. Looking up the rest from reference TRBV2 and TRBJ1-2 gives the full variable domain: EPEVTQTPSHQVTQMGQEVILRCVPISNHLYFYWYRQILGQKVEFLVSFYNNEISEKSEIFDDQFSVERPDGSNFTLKIRSTKLEDSAMYFCASFFPFNQGRNYGYTFGSGTRLTVV.

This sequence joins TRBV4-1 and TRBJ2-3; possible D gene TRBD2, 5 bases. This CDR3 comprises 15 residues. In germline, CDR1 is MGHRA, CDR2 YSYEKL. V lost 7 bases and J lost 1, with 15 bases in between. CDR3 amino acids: CASNPEGTGTDTQYF. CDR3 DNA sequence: TGCGCCAGCAACCCCGAGGGAACGGGCACAGATACGCAGTATTTT.

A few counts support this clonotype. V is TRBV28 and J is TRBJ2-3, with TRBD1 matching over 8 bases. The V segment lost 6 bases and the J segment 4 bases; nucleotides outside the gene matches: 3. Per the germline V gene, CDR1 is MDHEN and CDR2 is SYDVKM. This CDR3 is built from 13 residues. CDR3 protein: CASRQGGSDTQYF. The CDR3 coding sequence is TGTGCCAGCAGACAGGGGGGATCAGATACGCAGTATTTT.

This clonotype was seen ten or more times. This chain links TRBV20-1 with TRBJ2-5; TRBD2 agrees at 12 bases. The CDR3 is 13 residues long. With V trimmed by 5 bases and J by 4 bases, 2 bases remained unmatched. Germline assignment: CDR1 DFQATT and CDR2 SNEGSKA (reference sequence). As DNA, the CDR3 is TGCAGTGCTTCGACTAGCGGGGGAGAGACCCAGTACTTC. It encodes CSASTSGGETQYF.

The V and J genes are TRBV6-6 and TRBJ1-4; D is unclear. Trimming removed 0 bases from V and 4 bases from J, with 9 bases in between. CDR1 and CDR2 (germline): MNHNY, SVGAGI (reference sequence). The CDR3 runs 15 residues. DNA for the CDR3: TGTGCCAGCAGTTACTCGAGTACAGATAATGAAAAACTGTTTTTT. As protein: CASSYSSTDNEKLFF.

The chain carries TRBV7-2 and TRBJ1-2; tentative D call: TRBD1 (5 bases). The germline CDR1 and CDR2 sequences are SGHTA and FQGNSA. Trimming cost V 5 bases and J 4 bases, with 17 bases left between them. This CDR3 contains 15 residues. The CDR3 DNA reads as TGTGCCAGCAGCATGAGCCGGACAACTACCTATGGCTACACCTTC. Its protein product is CASSMSRTTTYGYTF.

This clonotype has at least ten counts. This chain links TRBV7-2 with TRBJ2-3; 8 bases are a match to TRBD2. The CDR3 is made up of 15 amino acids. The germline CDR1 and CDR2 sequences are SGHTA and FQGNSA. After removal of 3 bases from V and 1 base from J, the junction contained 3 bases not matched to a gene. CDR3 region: CASSFYSGGTDTQYF. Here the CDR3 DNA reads TGTGCCAGCAGCTTCTATAGCGGGGGCACAGATACGCAGTATTTT. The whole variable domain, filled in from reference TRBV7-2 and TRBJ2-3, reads GAGVSQSPSNKVTEKGKDVELRCDPISGHTALYWYRQSLGQGLEFLIYFQGNSAPDKSGLPSDRFSAERTGGSVSTLTIQRTQQEDSAVYLCASSFYSGGTDTQYFGPGTRLTVL.

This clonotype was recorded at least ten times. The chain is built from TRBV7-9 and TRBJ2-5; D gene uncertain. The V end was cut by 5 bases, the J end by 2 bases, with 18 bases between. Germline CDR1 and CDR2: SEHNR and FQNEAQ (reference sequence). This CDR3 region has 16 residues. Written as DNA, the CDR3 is TGTGCCAGCAGCCCTGCGGCGGCACACTTTCAAGAGACCCAGTACTTC. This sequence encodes CASSPAAAHFQETQYF.

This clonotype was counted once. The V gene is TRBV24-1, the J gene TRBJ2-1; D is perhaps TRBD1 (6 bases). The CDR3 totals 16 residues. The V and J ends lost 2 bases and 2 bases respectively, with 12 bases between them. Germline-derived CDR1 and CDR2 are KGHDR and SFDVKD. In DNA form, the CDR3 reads TGTGCCACCAGTGATTCAGGGGTGGGGGCCTACAATGAGCAGTTCTTC. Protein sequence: CATSDSGVGAYNEQFF.

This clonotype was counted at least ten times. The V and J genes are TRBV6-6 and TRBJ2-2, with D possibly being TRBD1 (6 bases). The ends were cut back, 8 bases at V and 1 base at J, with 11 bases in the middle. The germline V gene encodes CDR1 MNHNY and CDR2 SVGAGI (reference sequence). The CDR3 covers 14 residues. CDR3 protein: CASGSQGNTGELFF. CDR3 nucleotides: TGTGCCAGCGGGTCACAGGGGAACACCGGGGAGCTGTTTTTT.

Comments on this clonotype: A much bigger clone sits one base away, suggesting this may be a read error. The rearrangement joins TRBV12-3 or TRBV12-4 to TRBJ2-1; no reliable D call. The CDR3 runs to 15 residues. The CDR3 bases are TGTGCCAGCAGTCCCCGGGCAGAACAGTACAATGACCAGTTCTTC. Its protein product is CASSPRAEQYNDQFF.

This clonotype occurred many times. Written as DNA, the CDR3 is TGCGCCAGCAGCTTGTACGGGAATAGCAATCAGCCCCAGCATTTT. It yields the protein CASSLYGNSNQPQHF. The rearrangement uses TRBV5-1 and TRBJ1-5, with unresolved D. Germline V CDR1 and CDR2: SGHRS, YFSETQ. This CDR3 region has 15 residues. Deletions cut 1 base from V and 0 bases from J, with 8 bases between.

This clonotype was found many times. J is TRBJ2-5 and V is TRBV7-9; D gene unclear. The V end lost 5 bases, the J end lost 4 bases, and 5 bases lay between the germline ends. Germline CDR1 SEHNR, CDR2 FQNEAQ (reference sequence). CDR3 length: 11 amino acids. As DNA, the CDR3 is TGTGCCAGCAGCAAGTCAGAGACCCAGTACTTC. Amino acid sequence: CASSKSETQYF.

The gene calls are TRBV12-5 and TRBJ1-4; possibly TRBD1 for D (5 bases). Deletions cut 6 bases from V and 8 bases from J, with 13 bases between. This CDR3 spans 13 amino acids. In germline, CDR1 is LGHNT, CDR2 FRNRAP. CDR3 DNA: TGTGCTAGTGGGGGGGGGTCAGAGGAAAAACTGTTTTTT. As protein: CASGGGSEEKLFF. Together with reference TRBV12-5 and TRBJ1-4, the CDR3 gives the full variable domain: DARVTQTPRHKVTEMGQEVTMRCQPILGHNTVFWYRQTMMQGLELLAYFRNRAPLDDSGMPKDRFSAEMPDATLATLKIQPSEPRDSAVYFCASGGGSEEKLFFGSGTQLSVL.

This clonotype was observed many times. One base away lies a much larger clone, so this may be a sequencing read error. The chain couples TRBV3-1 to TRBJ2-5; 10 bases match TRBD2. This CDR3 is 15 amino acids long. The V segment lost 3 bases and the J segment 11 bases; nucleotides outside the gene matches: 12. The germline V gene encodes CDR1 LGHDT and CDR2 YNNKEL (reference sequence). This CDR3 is CASSQVSSGSNEQYF. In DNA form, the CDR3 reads TGTGCCAGCAGCCAGGTCTCTAGCGGGAGCAATGAGCAGTACTTC.

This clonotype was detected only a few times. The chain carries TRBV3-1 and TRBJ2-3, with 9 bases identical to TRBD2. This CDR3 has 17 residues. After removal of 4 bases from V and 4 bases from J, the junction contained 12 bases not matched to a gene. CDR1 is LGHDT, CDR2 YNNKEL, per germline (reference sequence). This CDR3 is CASSRGGLAGIADTQYF. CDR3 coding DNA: TGTGCCAGCAGCCGCGGAGGGCTAGCGGGAATTGCAGATACGCAGTATTTT.

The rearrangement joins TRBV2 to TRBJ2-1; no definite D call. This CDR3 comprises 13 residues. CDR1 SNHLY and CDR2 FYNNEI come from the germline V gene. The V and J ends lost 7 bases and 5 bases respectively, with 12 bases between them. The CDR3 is CASTLSRDNEQFF. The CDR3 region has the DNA TGTGCCAGCACCCTTTCCCGGGACAATGAGCAGTTCTTC.

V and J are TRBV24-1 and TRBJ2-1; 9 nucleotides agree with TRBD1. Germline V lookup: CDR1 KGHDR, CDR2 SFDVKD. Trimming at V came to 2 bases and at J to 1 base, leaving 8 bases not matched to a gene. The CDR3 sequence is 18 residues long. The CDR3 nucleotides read TGTGCCACCAGTGATTCATTTACAGGGGGCGGGTCCTACAATGAGCAGTTCTTC. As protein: CATSDSFTGGGSYNEQFF.

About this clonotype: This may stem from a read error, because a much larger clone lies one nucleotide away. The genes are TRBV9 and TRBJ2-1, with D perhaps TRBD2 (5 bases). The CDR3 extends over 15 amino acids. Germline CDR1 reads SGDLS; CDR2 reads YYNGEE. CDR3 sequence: CASSARLRDGNELFF. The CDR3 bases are TGTGCCAGCAGCGCCCGACTTCGGGATGGGAATGAGCTGTTCTTC.

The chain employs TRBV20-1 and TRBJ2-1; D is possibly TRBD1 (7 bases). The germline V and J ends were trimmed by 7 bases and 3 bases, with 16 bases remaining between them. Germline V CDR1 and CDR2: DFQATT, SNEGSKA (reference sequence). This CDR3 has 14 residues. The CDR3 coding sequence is TGCAGTGTCAGGAGGGACAGAAACTACAATGAGCAGTTCTTC. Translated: CSVRRDRNYNEQFF.

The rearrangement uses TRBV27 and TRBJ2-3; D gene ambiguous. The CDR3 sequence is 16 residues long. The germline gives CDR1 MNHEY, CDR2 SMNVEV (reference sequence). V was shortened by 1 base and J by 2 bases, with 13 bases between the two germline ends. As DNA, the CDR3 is TGTGCCAGCAGTTTATGGTCCAACCGGTACACAGATACGCAGTATTTT. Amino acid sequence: CASSLWSNRYTDTQYF.

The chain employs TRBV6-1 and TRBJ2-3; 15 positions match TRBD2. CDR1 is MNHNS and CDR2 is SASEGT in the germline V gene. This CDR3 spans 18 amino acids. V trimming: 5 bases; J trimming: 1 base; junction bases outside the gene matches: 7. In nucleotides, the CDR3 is TGTGCCAGCAGTCGTGGACTAGCGGGAGGGCCTGGCACAGATACGCAGTATTTT. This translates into CASSRGLAGGPGTDTQYF.

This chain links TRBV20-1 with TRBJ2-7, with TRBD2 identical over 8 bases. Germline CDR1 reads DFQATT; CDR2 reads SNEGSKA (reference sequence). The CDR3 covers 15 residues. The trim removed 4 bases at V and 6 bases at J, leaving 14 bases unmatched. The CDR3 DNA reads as TGCAGTGCTACCTCCAGCGGGAGTATTTTAGGCGAGCAGTACTTC. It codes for CSATSSGSILGEQYF.